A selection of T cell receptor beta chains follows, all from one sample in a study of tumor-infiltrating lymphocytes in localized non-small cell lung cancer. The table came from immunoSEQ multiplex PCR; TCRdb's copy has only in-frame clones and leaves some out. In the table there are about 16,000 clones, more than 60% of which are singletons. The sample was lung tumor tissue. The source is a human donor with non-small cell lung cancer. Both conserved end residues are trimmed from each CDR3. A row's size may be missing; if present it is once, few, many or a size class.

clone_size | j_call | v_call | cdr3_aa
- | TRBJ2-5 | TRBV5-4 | ASRVLAEETQY
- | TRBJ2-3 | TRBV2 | ASSLLFSTDTQY
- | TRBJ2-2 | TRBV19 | ASSSYAFNTGELF
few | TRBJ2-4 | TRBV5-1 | ASSSGQLIAKNIQY
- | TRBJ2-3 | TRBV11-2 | ASSLDGGDTQY
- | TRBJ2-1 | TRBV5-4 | ASSLVAGNEQF
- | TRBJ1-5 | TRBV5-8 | ASSAARGVGNQPQH
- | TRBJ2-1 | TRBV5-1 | ASSLLAGSSYNEQF
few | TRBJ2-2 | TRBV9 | ASSLGWESGELF
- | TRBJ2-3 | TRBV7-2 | ASSLGFVAGGPGTDTQY
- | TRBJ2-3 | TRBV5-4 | ASRVPGQTQY
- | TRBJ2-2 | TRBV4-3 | ASSHYSGGASELF
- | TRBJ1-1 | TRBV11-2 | ASSPLRVGNTEAF
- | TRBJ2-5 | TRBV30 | AWTGGSGSGETQY
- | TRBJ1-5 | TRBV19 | ASSPMDRENQPQH
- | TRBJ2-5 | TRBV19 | ASSIGGGLRETQY
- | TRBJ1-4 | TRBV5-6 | ASSLGTGQTNEKLF
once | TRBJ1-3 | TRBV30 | AWNRGERNTIY
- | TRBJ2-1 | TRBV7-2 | ASSLAAYNEQF
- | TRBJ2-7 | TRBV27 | ASSPSPYEQY
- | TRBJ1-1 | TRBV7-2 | ASSGTADTEAF
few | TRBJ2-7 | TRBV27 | ASSLVTALTYEQY
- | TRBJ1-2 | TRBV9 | ASSASRRGGYT
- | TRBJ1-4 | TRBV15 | ATSRAGQGAEKLF
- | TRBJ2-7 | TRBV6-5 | ASSSPRESSYEQY
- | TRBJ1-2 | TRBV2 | ASSEVGATWNYGYT
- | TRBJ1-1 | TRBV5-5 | ASSLFLTRGLWDTEAF
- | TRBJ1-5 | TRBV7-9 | ASSLGIRGNQPQH
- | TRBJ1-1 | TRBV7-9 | ASTHPGTPRDTEAF
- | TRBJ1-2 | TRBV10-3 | AISKGQTNYGYT
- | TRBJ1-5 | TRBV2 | ASSEEGDSNQPQH
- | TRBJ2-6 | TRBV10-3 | AISAGQVAGANVLT
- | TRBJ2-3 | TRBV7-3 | ASSLGSGTDTQY
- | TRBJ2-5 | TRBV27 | ASSPRTGLGQETQY
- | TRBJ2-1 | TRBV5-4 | ASRQGATYNEQF
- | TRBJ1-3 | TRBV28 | ASSLWQGAISGNTIY
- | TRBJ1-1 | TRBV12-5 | ASGLGGGAGTEAF
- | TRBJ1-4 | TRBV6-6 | ASRPGRGNEKLF
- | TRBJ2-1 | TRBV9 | ASSVASGVSYNEQF